The clone carrying this T cell receptor beta chain appeared a single time. Its antigen is currently unknown. The source of the sample is a study of blood T cells in healthy people across ages. Study observations and caveats: Fewer expanded clones and more diversity marked long-lived versus aged donors.

Every donor contributed roughly 10 milliliters of peripheral blood by blood draw. The germline V gene has CDR1 MDHEN and CDR2 SYDVKM. The CDR3 is made up of 17 amino acids. V shed 4 bases and J shed 0 bases, with 13 bases lying between them. PCR was performed a second time for 7 to 11 cycles using a sample-barcoded 5' primer and a J-beta primer mix. CDR3-containing paired-end reads numbering at least 2.5 million came from each sample. TCRdb analysed the 5' RACE reads with MiXCR anew, one entry per CDR3 protein. The data contain about 1.4 million distinct CDR3 sequences, 55% to 75% of them singletons. The genes are TRBV28 and TRBJ2-6, with D uncertain. Sequenced input: blood. The sequence was obtained from a man younger than 30 in good health. The CDR3 DNA is TGTGCCAGCAGTTCCCTCCCCGATCGCTCTGGGGCCAACGTCCTGACTTTC. Translation: CASSSLPDRSGANVLTF.